These 19 T cell receptor beta chains were all obtained from the same sample, sequenced in a study of T cells expressing NK-cell markers. TCRdb derives one entry per CDR3 protein from the 5' RACE reads, leaving out DNA. The record lists roughly 430,000 distinct CDR3 sequences, of which the ten most abundant hold 7.3%. Sequencing used blood T cells: a sorted CD56 or NKG2C T cell subset, CD4+ or CD8+ T cells, or bulk PBMC T cells (not recorded which). All receptors come from a woman aged 18 to 69 in good health.

The chain recombines TRBV14 with TRBJ1-1. Looked up from germline, CDR1 is SGHDN and CDR2 is FVKESK. The CDR3 consists of 13 residues. The CDR3 sequence is CASSQTRSTEAFF. The whole variable domain, filled in from reference TRBV14 and TRBJ1-1, reads EAGVTQFPSHSVIEKGQTVTLRCDPISGHDNLYWYRRVMGKEIKFLLHFVKESKQDESGMPNNRFLAERTGGTYSTLKVQPAELEDSGVYFCASSQTRSTEAFFGQGTRLTVV.

V gene TRBV12-3 or TRBV12-4 combines with J gene TRBJ2-5; TCRdb's D gene call, TRBD2, goes unchecked for lack of DNA. The CDR3 has 13 amino acids. The CDR3 protein is CASSSRLVETQYF.

The chain couples TRBV5-1 to TRBJ2-2; TCRdb's D call of TRBD1 is untestable without DNA. This CDR3 has 14 residues. In germline, CDR1 is SGHRS, CDR2 YFSETQ. The CDR3 sequence: CASSLGQGTGELFF.

The genes are TRBV25-1 and TRBJ2-7; the D gene TCRdb calls, TRBD1, cannot be checked with no DNA. CDR1 and CDR2 (germline): MGHDK, SYGVNS. CDR3 length equals 15 residues. The CDR3 spells CASSGTQAGSYEQYF.

The chain carries TRBV29-1 and TRBJ2-7; TCRdb calls TRBD2, which cannot be checked without DNA. The germline V gene encodes CDR1 SQVTM and CDR2 ANQGSEA. This CDR3 spans 13 amino acids. The CDR3 here is CSVEIAGVHEQYF.

This chain connects TRBV7-2 to TRBJ1-6; the D gene TCRdb calls, TRBD1, cannot be checked with no DNA. This CDR3 has 14 residues. Germline CDR1 reads SGHTA; CDR2 reads FQGNSA. The CDR3 loop reads CASSLGQNFSPLHF.

The chain carries TRBV20-1 and TRBJ1-2; TCRdb reports TRBD1, a call that lacks DNA to check it against. Germline assignment: CDR1 DFQATT and CDR2 SNEGSKA (reference sequence). The CDR3 has 13 residues. The CDR3 sequence: CSARRLGPYGYTF.

V gene TRBV20-1 combines with J gene TRBJ2-5. The CDR3 runs 13 residues. Germline V gene lookup returns CDR1 DFQATT and CDR2 SNEGSKA (reference sequence). The CDR3 sequence: CSARDVNKETQYF.

The chain joins TRBV29-1 to TRBJ2-7. The germline gives CDR1 SQVTM, CDR2 ANQGSEA. The CDR3 runs 11 residues. CDR3: CSVDGYYEQYF.

The V call is TRBV20-1, the J call TRBJ1-4; as DNA is missing, the TRBD1 call by TCRdb cannot be tested. CDR3 length equals 13 residues. In germline, CDR1 is DFQATT, CDR2 SNEGSKA (reference sequence). The CDR3 reads CSALQGIYEKLFF.

The CDR3 is CASSLAREARPNEQFF. The V gene is TRBV7-2, the J gene TRBJ2-1; there is no DNA to check the TCRdb D call of TRBD2. This CDR3 is built from 16 residues. Germline CDR1 SGHTA, CDR2 FQGNSA.

This sequence joins TRBV20-1 and TRBJ1-6. The CDR3 has 14 residues. In germline, CDR1 is DFQATT, CDR2 SNEGSKA (reference sequence). This CDR3 reads CSAFNDVQNSPLHF.

The chain is built from TRBV20-1 and TRBJ2-1; absent DNA, TCRdb's TRBD2 call cannot be checked. CDR1 is DFQATT and CDR2 is SNEGSKA in the germline V gene (reference sequence). This CDR3 is 16 amino acids long. Here the CDR3 reads CSAELGAGAGSNEQFF.

J is TRBJ2-7 and V is TRBV7-8; the TRBD1 assignment by TCRdb is unverifiable without DNA. Germline CDR1 SGHVS, CDR2 FQNEAQ. The CDR3 has 15 residues. CDR3 amino acids: CASSLGSTGRYEQYF.

This chain uses TRBV20-1 with TRBJ2-3; the TCRdb call, TRBD2, lacks DNA for checking. The CDR3 has 15 residues. Germline V CDR1 and CDR2: DFQATT, SNEGSKA (reference sequence). CDR3 sequence reads: CSATNRVSSTDTQYF.

The chain links TRBV12-3 or TRBV12-4 to TRBJ2-2; lacking DNA, the TRBD2 call made by TCRdb goes unchecked. There are 15 residues in the CDR3. Here the CDR3 reads CASSSGRDYTGELFF.

The chain couples TRBV28 to TRBJ2-7; without DNA, the TCRdb call of TRBD1 cannot be checked. The CDR3 loop spans 15 amino acids. The germline CDR1 and CDR2 sequences are MDHEN and SYDVKM. The CDR3 loop is CASINGAREIDEQYF.

This chain links TRBV18 with TRBJ2-1; the D call of TRBD2 rests on TCRdb alone, since no DNA is present to check it. The CDR3 is made up of 14 amino acids. The germline V gene has CDR1 KGHSH and CDR2 LQKENI. The CDR3: CASSGPGGPIEQFF.

The CDR3 reads CATGTNGSYNEQFF. The V call is TRBV19, the J call TRBJ2-1; TCRdb outputs TRBD2, but without DNA this stays unchecked. Germline CDR1 LNHDA, CDR2 SQIVND (reference sequence). This CDR3 has 14 residues.